This TCR beta chain was sequenced during a study of shared clonotypes between healthy human individuals. About the research overall: Ranging from 18 to 49 in age, donors were two women and three men. Each donor's CD8 memory used one plate, CD8 naive two, each CD4 subset three.

Findings and caveats of the study: In contrast to clonotypes shared by all four donors, non-shared clonotypes had lower generation probabilities.

Worth noting for this clone: Its antigen is currently unknown.

TCRdb's copy holds only in-frame clones and misses some; the assay was immunoSEQ multiplex PCR. The table includes millions of clones, about 95% detected once. CD45RO-negative, CCR7-selected cells formed the naive CD8 fraction, which excluded terminally differentiated effector memory CD45RA+ cells. The donors, all of them Caucasian adults, lived in Nashville, Tennessee. CDR3 size: 14 residues. CDR1 is MNHEY, CDR2 SMNVEV, per germline (reference sequence). The ends lost 4 bases at V and 3 bases at J; junction bases unmatched: 5. The sequence was collected from a man between 18 and 35 years old in good health. The source material was naive CD8+ T cells sorted from blood. The chain joins TRBV27 to TRBJ2-7, with 8 bases aligning to TRBD1. The DNA for the CDR3 is TGTGCCAGCAGTTACAGGGGGGAAATCTACGAGCAGTACTTC. It encodes CASSYRGEIYEQYF.